Listed here are 7 T cell receptor beta chains from one sample, sequenced in a study of glioma-infiltrating T cells. TCR alpha and beta CDR3 regions were amplified from RNA using iRepertoire nested multiplex PCR. TCRdb re-called the multiplex PCR reads through MiXCR, storing one row per CDR3 protein. This sample has a few hundred thousand distinct CDR3 sequences, with about two fifths found just once. The material sequenced was glioma tissue, nonneoplastic brain tissue, or PBMCs (not recorded which). The receptor set was obtained from a human donor with low-grade glioma or glioblastoma, undergoing nonglioma brain surgery, or in good health (not recorded which).

The chain links TRBV28 to TRBJ1-1; 8 nucleotides match TRBD1. CDR3 length equals 15 residues. CDR1 MDHEN and CDR2 SYDVKM come from the germline V gene. V trimming: 4 bases; J trimming: 5 bases; junction bases outside the gene matches: 9. The DNA of the CDR3 is TGTGCCAGCAGTTCGGCCAGGGGGCTGGGGACTGAAGCTTTCTTT. Translation: CASSSARGLGTEAFF.

This clonotype was seen a handful of times. The V gene is TRBV27, the J gene TRBJ2-5; D may be TRBD2 (6 bases). In germline, CDR1 is MNHEY, CDR2 SMNVEV (reference sequence). Trimming pared 3 bases from V and 13 bases from J, leaving 18 bases between. The CDR3 consists of 13 residues. CDR3 bases: TGTGCCAGCAGTTTTGGCCGGCCCGGAGGGTCGTACTTC. Amino acids: CASSFGRPGGSYF.

The rearrangement uses TRBV5-1 and TRBJ2-3, with 9 bases that match TRBD1. V dropped 0 bases and J dropped 1; count of bases not matched to a gene: 9. The CDR3 is made up of 18 amino acids. Germline assignment: CDR1 SGHRS and CDR2 YFSETQ. This chain's CDR3 is CASSLGTGVASGTDTQYF. CDR3 DNA sequence: TGCGCCAGCAGCTTGGGGACAGGGGTAGCTTCGGGCACAGATACGCAGTATTTT.

This clonotype was found a few times. CDR3 sequence (DNA): TGTGCCAGCAGTTCCTCCCTAGCGGTCAGGGGGGAGACCCAGTACTTC. It specifies CASSSSLAVRGETQYF. This chain connects TRBV28 to TRBJ2-5, with D perhaps assigned TRBD1 or TRBD2 (7 bases each). The V end lost 4 bases, the J end lost 5 bases, and 20 bases lay between the germline ends. The CDR3 is 16 amino acids. CDR1 MDHEN and CDR2 SYDVKM come from the germline V gene.

This clonotype was seen more than once but under ten times. The chain uses TRBV15 and TRBJ2-6; no clear D gene. Germline V gives CDR1 LNHNV, CDR2 YYDKDF (reference sequence). V lost 4 bases to trimming and J lost 0 bases, with 10 bases between them. This CDR3 has 16 amino acids. DNA of the CDR3: TGTGCCACCAGCATCGGCCGTGACTCTGGGGCCAACGTCCTGACTTTC. This codes for CATSIGRDSGANVLTF.

Remarks on this clonotype: A much larger clone sits a single nucleotide away, making a read error possible. This chain uses TRBV6-2 or TRBV6-3 with TRBJ2-7; weak D call: TRBD2 (5 bases). CDR3 length equals 13 residues. Germline assignment: CDR1 MNHEY and CDR2 SVGEGT. The CDR3 sequence: CATAGRGLHEKYF. The CDR3 coding sequence is TGTGCCACCGCTGGGAGAGGTCTCCACGAGAAGTACTTC.

At least ten counts were recorded for this clonotype. This chain joins TRBV20-1 and TRBJ1-5, with D uncertain. The CDR3 extends over 13 amino acids. Trimming removed 5 bases at V and 2 bases at J, with 10 bases between. In germline, CDR1 is DFQATT, CDR2 SNEGSKA (reference sequence). The CDR3 sequence is CSAHGGGNQPQHF. CDR3 nucleotide sequence: TGCAGTGCTCATGGTGGCGGCAATCAGCCCCAGCATTTT.